Listed below are T cell receptor beta chains from one sample, sequenced in a study of beta chain features in type 1 diabetes. TCRdb keeps only in-frame clones here, not all; method: immunoSEQ multiplex PCR. In the table there are some 160,000 clones, about 9% of which are singletons. Sequenced: central memory CD4+ T cells from blood. The receptor set was obtained from a woman aged 25 to 39 with type 1 diabetes. The CDR3 runs from the conserved cysteine through the conserved F or W. A D gene is named only where the DNA matches it firmly. The listing skips clone size in some rows; elsewhere it reads once, few, many or a size class.

few	TRBV7-9	TRBJ2-6	.	17	CASSSGQSSSGANVLTF	TGTGCCAGCAGCTCCGGACAGTCAAGCTCTGGGGCCAACGTCCTGACTTTC
.	TRBV15	TRBJ1-1	.	14	CATSRAAVNTEAFF	TGTGCCACCAGCAGAGCGGCGGTGAACACTGAAGCTTTCTTT
.	TRBV7-3	TRBJ1-2	.	13	CASTLDRTRGYTF	TGTGCCAGCACCCTTGACAGAACGAGGGGCTACACCTTC
few	TRBV2	TRBJ2-7	.	12	CASTPNAYEQYF	TGTGCCAGCACCCCCAATGCCTACGAGCAGTACTTC
few	TRBV5-1	TRBJ2-1	TRBD2	15	CASTVAGSSYNEQFF	TGCGCCAGCACCGTAGCGGGTAGCTCCTACAATGAGCAGTTCTTC
few	TRBV19	TRBJ2-7	TRBD1	15	CASTMTGSRLYEQYF	TGTGCCAGTACCATGACAGGGTCCAGACTCTACGAGCAGTACTTC
.	TRBV11-2	TRBJ1-1	.	10	CASSLAGAFF	TGTGCCAGCAGCTTAGCCGGAGCTTTCTTT
.	TRBV6-6	TRBJ1-5	.	13	CASRPDSNQPQHF	TGTGCCAGCAGACCAGATAGCAATCAGCCCCAGCATTTT
.	TRBV29-1	TRBJ1-2	TRBD1	13	CSGGQESNYGYTF	TGCAGCGGGGGACAGGAGTCTAACTATGGCTACACCTTC
.	TRBV28	TRBJ1-2	.	12	CASSNRGYGYTF	TGTGCCAGCAGTAACCGGGGCTATGGCTACACCTTC
.	TRBV7-3	TRBJ2-1	.	13	CASSLGNLNEQFF	TGTGCCAGCAGCCTCGGGAACCTCAATGAGCAGTTCTTC
.	TRBV28	TRBJ1-1	.	15	CASSHEPNRPGEAFF	TGTGCCAGCAGCCACGAACCAAACCGCCCGGGGGAAGCTTTCTTT
.	TRBV7-9	TRBJ2-1	TRBD1	17	CASRTVVGGRGYNEQFF	TGTGCCAGCAGAACAGTAGTAGGGGGCCGAGGGTACAATGAGCAGTTCTTC
.	TRBV27	TRBJ2-1	TRBD2	15	CASSLVTSGSGEQFF	TGTGCCAGCAGTTTAGTGACTAGCGGGAGCGGGGAGCAGTTCTTC
few	TRBV30	TRBJ2-1	TRBD2	15	CAWSVGLAGYNEQFF	TGTGCCTGGAGTGTCGGACTAGCGGGGTACAATGAGCAGTTCTTC
.	TRBV28	TRBJ2-2	.	13	CASNLQGTGELFF	TGTGCCAGCAACCTTCAGGGGACCGGGGAGCTGTTTTTT
few	TRBV7-2	TRBJ2-1	.	12	CASSPRLGSQFF	TGTGCCAGCAGCCCCCGACTAGGGTCGCAGTTCTTC